A single sample is the source of the 8 T cell receptor beta chains below, sequenced in a study of beta chain features in type 1 diabetes. Study-wide points: Among all four CD4+ subsets, Type 1 diabetes patients had TCRB CDR3s that were moderately but significantly shorter.

Their antigen targets remain unknown. What was sequenced were expressed TCRB transcripts, since all of the isolated RNA had been reverse transcribed. Generated by immunoSEQ multiplex PCR, the TCRdb table keeps only in-frame clones and is missing some. The data show roughly 140,000 clones, around 10% seen once. The sequenced sample consisted of central memory CD4+ T cells from blood. The receptors here all came from a man aged 25-45 years with type 1 diabetes.

The chain joins TRBV19 to TRBJ2-1; 12 bases align to TRBD2. The CDR3 is 16 amino acids. Trimming took 3 bases from V and 4 from J; bases not matched to a gene: 4. Germline V lookup: CDR1 LNHDA, CDR2 SQIVND (reference sequence). The CDR3 nucleotides are TGTGCCAGTAGTATTCGGACTAGCGGGAAATACAATGAGCAGTTCTTC. Protein sequence: CASSIRTSGKYNEQFF.

This clone was picked up many times. This chain uses TRBV4-1 with TRBJ2-1, with 11 bases that match TRBD2. The CDR3 is made up of 15 amino acids. The germline V gene has CDR1 MGHRA and CDR2 YSYEKL. V was pared by 4 bases and J by 7 bases, with 6 bases of the junction left unmatched. CDR3 loop: CASSPGLAGRNEQFF. The CDR3 region has the DNA TGCGCCAGCAGCCCCGGACTAGCGGGTCGAAATGAGCAGTTCTTC.

The rearrangement uses TRBV4-2 and TRBJ2-1; TRBD2 aligns across 8 bases. The CDR3 has 16 amino acids. The J segment lost 7 bases and the V segment lost 1 base, leaving 9 bases of the junction unmatched. Germline V gene lookup returns CDR1 LGHNA and CDR2 YNFKEQ. The CDR3 region has the DNA TGTGCCAGCAGCCAAGTAGAAGCTAGCGGGTTGAATGAGCAGTTCTTC. Protein: CASSQVEASGLNEQFF.

For the CDR3, the DNA is TGTGCCAGCCAACCGGGACAGAAGTTCTCTGGGGCCAACGTCCTGACTTTC. It yields the protein CASQPGQKFSGANVLTF. The V and J genes are TRBV19 and TRBJ2-6; 7 positions match TRBD1. Germline V gene lookup returns CDR1 LNHDA and CDR2 SQIVND (reference sequence). The CDR3 covers 17 residues. V was clipped by 9 bases and J by 0 bases; unmatched bases: 11.

The chain carries TRBV7-2 and TRBJ2-1; D is undetermined. Trimming removed 7 bases from V and 0 bases from J, with 10 bases in between. In germline, CDR1 is SGHTA, CDR2 FQGNSA. This CDR3 has 14 amino acids. CDR3 loop: CASTPMSSYNEQFF. The CDR3 region has the DNA TGTGCCAGCACCCCAATGAGCTCCTACAATGAGCAGTTCTTC. Drawing the rest from reference TRBV7-2 and TRBJ2-1, the complete variable domain is GAGVSQSPSNKVTEKGKDVELRCDPISGHTALYWYRQSLGQGLEFLIYFQGNSAPDKSGLPSDRFSAERTGGSVSTLTIQRTQQEDSAVYLCASTPMSSYNEQFFGPGTRLTVL.

In its sample, this clone was seen a few times. The chain joins TRBV19 to TRBJ1-1; TRBD1 agrees at 7 bases. Germline V lookup: CDR1 LNHDA, CDR2 SQIVND (reference sequence). The CDR3 totals 15 residues. V dropped 6 bases and J dropped 5; count of bases not matched to a gene: 12. This chain's CDR3 is CASSPGQLRGTEAFF. The DNA of the CDR3 is TGTGCCAGTAGCCCGGGACAGCTAAGGGGGACTGAAGCTTTCTTT.

This clone showed up just a few times. This chain links TRBV5-1 with TRBJ2-7; the match to TRBD2 covers 8 bases. This CDR3 region has 14 residues. Germline trimming cut 4 bases from V and 6 bases from J; bases unmatched to any gene: 9. Germline values: CDR1 SGHRS, CDR2 YFSETQ. DNA of the CDR3: TGCGCCAGCAGCACCAGGACTAGCTTCTCCGAGCAGTACTTC. Translating it yields CASSTRTSFSEQYF. The whole variable domain, remainder taken from reference TRBV5-1 and TRBJ2-7, is KAGVTQTPRYLIKTRGQQVTLSCSPISGHRSVSWYQQTPGQGLQFLFEYFSETQRNKGNFPGRFSGRQFSNSRSEMNVSTLELGDSALYLCASSTRTSFSEQYFGPGTRLTVT.

This clone was seen more than once but under ten times. A read error may produce the germline difference seen at one junction end. The CDR3 coding sequence is TGTGCCAGCAGTTCTAGGATTGGCAATGAGCAGTTCTTC. Amino acid sequence: CASSSRIGNEQFF. The J gene is TRBJ2-1, the V gene TRBV10-3; D not certain. This CDR3 has 13 amino acids. In germline, CDR1 is ENHRY, CDR2 SYGVKD.